This TCR beta chain was captured in a study of blood T cell repertoires in COVID-19. Study-level information: Some COVID-19 samples were acute and others convalescent; all came from the United States, Italy and Spain. T cells, B-cell-depleted T cells, or PBMCs provided the cDNA or gDNA that served as material.

Per the study methods: By means of reference gene primer amplification, nucleated cell counts were estimated. The assay was immunoSEQ multiplex PCR, and TCRdb's table has in-frame clones only and misses some. V and J calls plus clone size are reproduced from that table; the DNA served to infer D and trimming. The sample lists 150,000 to 200,000 clones; about 86% were seen once. This CDR3 region has 14 residues. The V end lost 6 bases, the J end lost 1 base, and 10 bases lay between the germline ends. The specimen sequenced was peripheral blood. The receptor was isolated from a man aged 18 to 30 with acute or convalescent COVID-19. The chain recombines TRBV23-1 with TRBJ1-3; a possible D gene is TRBD1 (5 bases). TRBV23-1 is labeled an ORF, and its function is uncertain. The CDR3 region has the DNA TGCGCCAGCAGAGGGTACAGGTCTGGAAACACCATATATTTT. Residues: CASRGYRSGNTIYF.